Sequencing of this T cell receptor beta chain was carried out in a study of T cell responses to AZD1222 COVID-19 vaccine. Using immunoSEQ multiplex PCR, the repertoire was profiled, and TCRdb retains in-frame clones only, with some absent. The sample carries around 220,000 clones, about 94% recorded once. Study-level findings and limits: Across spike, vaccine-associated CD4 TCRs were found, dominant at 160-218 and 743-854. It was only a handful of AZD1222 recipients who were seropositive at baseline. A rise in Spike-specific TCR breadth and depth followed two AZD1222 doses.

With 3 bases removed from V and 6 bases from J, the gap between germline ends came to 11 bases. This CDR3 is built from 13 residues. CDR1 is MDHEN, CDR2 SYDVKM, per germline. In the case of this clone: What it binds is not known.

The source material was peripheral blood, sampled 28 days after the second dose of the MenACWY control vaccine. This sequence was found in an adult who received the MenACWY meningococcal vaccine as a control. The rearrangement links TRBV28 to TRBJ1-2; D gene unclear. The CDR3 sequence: CASSLRQFNGYTF. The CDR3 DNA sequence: TGTGCCAGCAGTTTGCGGCAGTTCAATGGCTACACCTTC.